This T cell receptor (beta chain) was profiled in a study of blood T cell repertoires in COVID-19. Trimming pared 10 bases from V and 2 bases from J, leaving 15 bases between. Per the germline V gene, CDR1 is SNHLY and CDR2 is FYNNEI. The CDR3 totals 15 residues. The Seattle patients joined while their infection was active and were tracked longitudinally afterward. Libraries were prepared by immunoSEQ multiplex PCR; TCRdb keeps only in-frame clonotypes and omits some of them. The sample shows about 87,000 clones, approximately 85% of them seen only once. V gene TRBV2 combines with J gene TRBJ1-6; D is ambiguous. Sequences were obtained from peripheral blood. This sequence originates from an elderly woman with COVID-19, enrolled during active disease. The CDR3 region has the DNA TGTGCCATCCAGACAAGTCGAACCTATAATTCACCCCTCCACTTT. Translating gives CAIQTSRTYNSPLHF.